This T cell receptor (beta chain) was observed in a study of blood T cell repertoires in COVID-19. Across the study: Specimens from acute and convalescent COVID-19 originated in the United States, Italy and Spain. PBMCs, B-cell-depleted T cells, or T cells provided the cDNA or gDNA that made up the material.

Germline V gene data show CDR1 as SGHRS and CDR2 as YFSETQ. The V end lost 4 bases, the J end lost 2 bases, and 14 bases lay between the germline ends. This CDR3 region has 15 residues. Some clones are missing from TCRdb's copy, which holds only in-frame ones; the method was immunoSEQ multiplex PCR. The top ten clones hold about 6.6% of a sample with 110,000 or so clones, roughly 80% of them seen once. Sequencing used peripheral blood. V is TRBV5-1 and J is TRBJ2-3, with D perhaps matching TRBD1 (5 bases). The TCR comes from a man aged 65 to 85 with acute or convalescent COVID-19. This chain's CDR3 is CASSQGVPSTDTQYF. The CDR3 DNA reads TGCGCCAGCAGCCAAGGGGTCCCCTCCACAGATACGCAGTATTTT.